This is a list of T cell receptor beta chains from one sample in a study of post-analysis software for immune sequencing data. TCRdb re-called the PCR reads with MiXCR, one entry per CDR3 protein. Altogether hundreds of thousands of distinct CDR3 sequences are present, roughly 58% being singletons, with the ten largest covering approximately 4.3%. Specimen: blood. The receptors here all came from a girl aged 10 to 17 with multiple sclerosis. Each CDR3 is given with its conserved first and last residue. Clone size, where shown, is once, few, many, or a class for clones that have expanded.

len: 11; abundance: NA; v_gene: TRBV20-1; CDR3aa: CSAGIYNEQFF
len: 15; abundance: NA; v_gene: TRBV20-1; CDR3aa: CSARDNGESNQPQHF
len: 14; abundance: few; v_gene: TRBV29-1; CDR3aa: CSVDVNHGLYGYTF
len: 18; abundance: NA; v_gene: TRBV27; CDR3aa: CASSTTWGRGVPLNEQYF
len: 16; abundance: once; v_gene: TRBV27; CDR3aa: CASSLGPGQGDNEQFF
len: 12; abundance: few; v_gene: TRBV20-1; CDR3aa: CSVRTGRNEQYF
len: 15; abundance: NA; v_gene: TRBV7-8; CDR3aa: CASSPRTARNTEAFF
len: 18; abundance: NA; v_gene: TRBV12-3/TRBV12-4; CDR3aa: CASSLAAAARSRTDTQYF
len: 15; abundance: NA; v_gene: TRBV20-1; CDR3aa: CSARDRVMGAESQYF
len: 16; abundance: NA; v_gene: TRBV7-9; CDR3aa: CASSSRGESWINIQYF
len: 15; abundance: once; v_gene: TRBV5-1; CDR3aa: CASRQTSGSSYEQYF
len: 14; abundance: NA; v_gene: TRBV5-1; CDR3aa: CASSRGQLNTEAFF
len: 14; abundance: NA; v_gene: TRBV20-1; CDR3aa: CSAGRDRSNQPQHF
len: 16; abundance: NA; v_gene: TRBV12-3/TRBV12-4; CDR3aa: CASRPLLAGVTDTQYF
len: 16; abundance: few; v_gene: TRBV7-6; CDR3aa: CASSLASGGSTDTQYF
len: 14; abundance: NA; v_gene: TRBV7-9; CDR3aa: CASSEGTGGFEQYF